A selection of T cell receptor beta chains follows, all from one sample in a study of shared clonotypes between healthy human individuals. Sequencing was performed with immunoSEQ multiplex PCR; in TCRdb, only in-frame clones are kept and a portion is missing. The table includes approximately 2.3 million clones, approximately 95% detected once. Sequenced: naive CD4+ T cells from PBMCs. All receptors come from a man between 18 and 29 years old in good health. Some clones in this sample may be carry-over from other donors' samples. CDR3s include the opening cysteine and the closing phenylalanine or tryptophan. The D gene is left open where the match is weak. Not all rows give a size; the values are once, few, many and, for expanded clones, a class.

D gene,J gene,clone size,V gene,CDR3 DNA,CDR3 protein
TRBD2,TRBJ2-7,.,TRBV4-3,TGCGCCAGCAGCCACACGACTAGCGGGAGTTTCCCGCCCTACGAGCAGTACTTC,CASSHTTSGSFPPYEQYF
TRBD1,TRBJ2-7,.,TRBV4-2,TGTGCCAGCAGCCAAGATGAGGGGGCAGGCTCCTACGAGCAGTACTTC,CASSQDEGAGSYEQYF
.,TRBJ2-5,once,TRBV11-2,TGTGCCAGCAGCTTAGAATTTCCCGGGACTGGCGGCCAAGAGACCCAGTACTTC,CASSLEFPGTGGQETQYF
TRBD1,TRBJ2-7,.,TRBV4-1,TGCGCCAGCAGCCAAACGACAGGGAGCTCCTACGAGCAGTACTTC,CASSQTTGSSYEQYF
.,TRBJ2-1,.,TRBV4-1,TGCGCCAGCAGCCTAACGTACCCGGACTCCTACAATGAGCAGTTCTTC,CASSLTYPDSYNEQFF
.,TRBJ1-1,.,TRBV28,TGTGCCAGCAGCCATAGCGGGACATCGAACACTGAAGCTTTCTTT,CASSHSGTSNTEAFF
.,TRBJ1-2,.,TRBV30,TGTGCCTGGAGTCCAGGGGATCGCTATGGCTACACCTTC,CAWSPGDRYGYTF
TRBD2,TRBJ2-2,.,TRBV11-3,TGTGCCAGCAGCTCTGGAACGGGGGGGAACACCGGGGAGCTGTTTTTT,CASSSGTGGNTGELFF
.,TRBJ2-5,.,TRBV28,TGTGCCAGCAGTTTACCCCCCGGCGCGTTCGGAGAGACCCAGTACTTC,CASSLPPGAFGETQYF
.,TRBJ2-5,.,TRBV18,TGTGCCAGCTCACCAAACTTTCAAGAGACCCAGTACTTC,CASSPNFQETQYF
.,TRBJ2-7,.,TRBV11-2,TGTGCCAGCAGCTTAGCGGTGGGGGGATCCTACGAGCAGTACTTC,CASSLAVGGSYEQYF
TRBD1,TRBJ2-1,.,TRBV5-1,TGCGCCAGCAGCCCAGCCGGGACAGGGAACAGTGGTGAGCAGTTCTTC,CASSPAGTGNSGEQFF
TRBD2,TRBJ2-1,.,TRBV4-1,TGCGCCAGCAGCGAGAGGGCTAGCGGGGCAACCTACAATGAGCAGTTCTTC,CASSERASGATYNEQFF
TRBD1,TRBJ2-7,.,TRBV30,TGTGCCTGGAGTGTAGGTCGGACAGGGAAAGAGCAGTACTTC,CAWSVGRTGKEQYF
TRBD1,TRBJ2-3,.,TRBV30,TGTGCCTGGAGTCGCTCTTGGGACAGTAGCACAGATACGCAGTATTTT,CAWSRSWDSSTDTQYF
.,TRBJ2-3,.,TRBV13,TGTGCCAGCAGCTTAGAAGACAGGGACTCAGATACGCAGTATTTT,CASSLEDRDSDTQYF
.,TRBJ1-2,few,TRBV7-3,TGTGCCAGCAGCTTAATGAGCGGGAGTGGCTACACCTTC,CASSLMSGSGYTF
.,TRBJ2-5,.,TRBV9,TGTGCCAGCAGCGTAGGGGCCTCCCCACAAGAGACCCAGTACTTC,CASSVGASPQETQYF
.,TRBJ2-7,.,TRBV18,TGTGCCAGCTCACAACCAGGCGAGCAGTACTTC,CASSQPGEQYF
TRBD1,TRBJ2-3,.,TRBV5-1,TGCGCCAGCAGCTTGGGTGGGACAGGGGGCACAGATACGCAGTATTTT,CASSLGGTGGTDTQYF
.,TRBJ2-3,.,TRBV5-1,TGCGCCAGCAGCTTCTTTCAGGAACGGGATTTCACAGATACGCAGTATTTT,CASSFFQERDFTDTQYF
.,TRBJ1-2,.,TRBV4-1,TGCGCCAGCAGCCAACCCTCAGGGGCCTATGGCTACACCTTC,CASSQPSGAYGYTF
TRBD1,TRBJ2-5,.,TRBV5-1,TGCGCCAGCAGTAACGGACAGGGGGCTGGAGAGACCCAGTACTTC,CASSNGQGAGETQYF
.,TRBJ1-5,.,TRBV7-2,TGTGCCAGCAGCTTGAGACAGAATAGCAATCAGCCCCAGCATTTT,CASSLRQNSNQPQHF
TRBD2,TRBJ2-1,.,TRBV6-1,TGTGCCAGCCTCCTAGCGGGAGGAGCGGATGAGCAGTTCTTC,CASLLAGGADEQFF
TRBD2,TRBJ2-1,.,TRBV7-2,TGTGCCAGCAGCCCTCTAGCGGGCAGCTACAATGAGCAGTTCTTC,CASSPLAGSYNEQFF
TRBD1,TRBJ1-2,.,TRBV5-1,TGCGCCAGCAGCTTAGGACAGGGCAACTATGGCTACACCTTC,CASSLGQGNYGYTF
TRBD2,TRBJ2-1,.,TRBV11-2,TGTGCCAGCACCGTTACTAGCGGGAGCCCCAATGAGCAGTTCTTC,CASTVTSGSPNEQFF
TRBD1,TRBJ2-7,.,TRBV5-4,TGTGCCAGCAGCTTGGCCAGAGGACAGGACTCCTACGAGCAGTACTTC,CASSLARGQDSYEQYF
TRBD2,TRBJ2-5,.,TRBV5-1,TGCGCCAGCAGCTTGGAGGCGGGAGTCGGTGAGACCCAGTACTTC,CASSLEAGVGETQYF
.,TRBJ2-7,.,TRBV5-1,TGCGCCAGCAGCTTGAGAGCAGGCCTGGACGAGCAGTACTTC,CASSLRAGLDEQYF
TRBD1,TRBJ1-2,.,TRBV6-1,TGTGCCAGCAGGGGACAGGGGGCTGATGGCTACACCTTC,CASRGQGADGYTF
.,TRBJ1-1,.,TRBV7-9,TGTGCCAGCAGCTTACAGGTTATGAACACTGAAGCTTTCTTT,CASSLQVMNTEAFF
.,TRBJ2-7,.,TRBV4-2,TGTGCCAGCAGCCCGGACCGTGTTTCCTACGAGCAGTACTTC,CASSPDRVSYEQYF
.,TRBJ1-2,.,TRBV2,TGTGCCAGCGGAACGACAGGCGGGGATTATGGCTACACCTTC,CASGTTGGDYGYTF
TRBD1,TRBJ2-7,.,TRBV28,TGTGCCAGCATGGACAGGGTGGGGTCCGAGCAGTACTTC,CASMDRVGSEQYF
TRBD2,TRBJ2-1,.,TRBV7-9,TGTGCCAGCAGCTTATTGGGACTAGCGGGCATTCACAATGAGCAGTTCTTC,CASSLLGLAGIHNEQFF
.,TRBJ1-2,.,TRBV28,TGTGCCAGCAGGGTTAAGGGCAAGCGGGGGGGCCGGGACAGCTACACCTTC,CASRVKGKRGGRDSYTF
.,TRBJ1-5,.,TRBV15,TGTGCCACCAGCAGAGGGCAAGGGCAAGTGGATGAGCCCCAGCATTTT,CATSRGQGQVDEPQHF
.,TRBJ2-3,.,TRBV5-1,TGCGCCAGCAGCTTGTATGCGGTCAGCACAGATACGCAGTATTTT,CASSLYAVSTDTQYF
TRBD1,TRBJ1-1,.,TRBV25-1,TGTGCCAGCAGTGAAGCCCCCGCACAGGGGGGAGCTTTCTTT,CASSEAPAQGGAFF
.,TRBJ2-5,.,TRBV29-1,TGCAGCTATACCCGGGGTGGGGAACAAGAGACCCAGTACTTC,CSYTRGGEQETQYF
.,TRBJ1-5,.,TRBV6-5,TGTGCCAGCAGTTACGGGGCAGGTATTGATCAGCCCCAGCATTTT,CASSYGAGIDQPQHF
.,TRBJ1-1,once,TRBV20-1,TGCAGTGGCGGGTCGAGTTCTGAAGCTTTCTTT,CSGGSSSEAFF
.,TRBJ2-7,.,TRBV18,TGTGCCAGCTCACCGCCCGTGGCTAACGAGCAGTACTTC,CASSPPVANEQYF
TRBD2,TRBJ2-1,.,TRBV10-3,TGTGCCATCAACCCCCAACTAGCGGGCAATGAGCAGTTCTTC,CAINPQLAGNEQFF
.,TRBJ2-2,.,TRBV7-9,TGTGCCAGCAGCTTCCGCCAGGTTGGGCAGGCCGGGGAGCTGTTTTTT,CASSFRQVGQAGELFF
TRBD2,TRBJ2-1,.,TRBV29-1,TGCAGCGTTGGGCCTAGCGGGAACTACAATGAGCAGTTCTTC,CSVGPSGNYNEQFF
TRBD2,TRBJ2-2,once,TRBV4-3,TGCGCCAGCAGCCGGAATTCAATAGCGGGGAACACCGGGGAGCTGTTTTTT,CASSRNSIAGNTGELFF
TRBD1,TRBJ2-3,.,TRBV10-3,TGTGCCATCAAGGGGGCAGACACAGATACGCAGTATTTT,CAIKGADTDTQYF
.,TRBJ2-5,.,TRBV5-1,TGCGCCAGCAGCCCTCTAGTCGGGGAGACCCAGTACTTC,CASSPLVGETQYF
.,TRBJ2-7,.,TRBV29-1,TGCAGCGTTGAAGTGTTCGGGACGAACTCCTACGAGCAGTACTTC,CSVEVFGTNSYEQYF
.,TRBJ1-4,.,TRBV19,TGTGCCAGCGCTTATAGGACAGCAACTAATGAAAAACTGTTTTTT,CASAYRTATNEKLFF
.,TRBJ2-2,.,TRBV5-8,TGTGCCAGCAACGCAATGTGGGCCGGGGAGCTGTTTTTT,CASNAMWAGELFF